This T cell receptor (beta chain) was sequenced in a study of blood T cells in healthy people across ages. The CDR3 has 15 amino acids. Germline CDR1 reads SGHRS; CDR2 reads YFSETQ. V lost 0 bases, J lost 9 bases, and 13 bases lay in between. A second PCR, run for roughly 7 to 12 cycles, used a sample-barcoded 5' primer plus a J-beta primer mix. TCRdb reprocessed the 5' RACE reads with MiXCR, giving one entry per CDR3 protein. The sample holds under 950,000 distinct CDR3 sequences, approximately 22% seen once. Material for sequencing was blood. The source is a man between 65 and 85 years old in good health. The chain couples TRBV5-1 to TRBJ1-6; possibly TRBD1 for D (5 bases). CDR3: CASSLDVTAISPLHF. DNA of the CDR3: TGCGCCAGCAGCTTGGATGTGACAGCCATTTCACCCCTCCACTTT. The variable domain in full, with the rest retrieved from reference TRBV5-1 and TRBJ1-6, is KAGVTQTPRYLIKTRGQQVTLSCSPISGHRSVSWYQQTPGQGLQFLFEYFSETQRNKGNFPGRFSGRQFSNSRSEMNVSTLELGDSALYLCASSLDVTAISPLHFGNGTRLTVT.